The 10 T cell receptor beta chains listed next were all sequenced from one sample in a study of identical twins. TCRdb called the 5' RACE reads again in MiXCR, with one record for every CDR3 protein. The table shows approximately 190,000 distinct CDR3 sequences, with more than 15% occurring only once. These data were also reused for a study on T cells expressing NK-cell markers.

Sequencing input: CD8+ T cells sorted from blood. Every receptor here comes from a woman aged 18-29 years in good health.

This clonotype has just a few counts. The chain joins TRBV9 to TRBJ2-3, with D perhaps TRBD2 (5 bases). CDR1 and CDR2 from the germline V gene are SGDLS and YYNGEE. V lost 4 bases and J 1 base, leaving 22 bases between the germline ends. This CDR3 contains 18 residues. CDR3 loop: CASSQPKPSTERTDTQYF. In DNA form, the CDR3 reads TGTGCCAGCAGCCAACCGAAGCCTAGCACCGAGCGCACAGATACGCAGTATTTT.

This clonotype was found many times. The J gene is TRBJ2-1, the V gene TRBV20-1, with 11 positions matching TRBD2. Trimming cost V 0 bases and J 5 bases; bases outside gene matches: 3. Looked up from germline, CDR1 is DFQATT and CDR2 is SNEGSKA (reference sequence). This CDR3 is 15 amino acids long. Written as DNA, the CDR3 is TGCAGTGCTAGAGACCCGGGACTAGCGGACAATGAGCAGTTCTTC. Translated, it gives CSARDPGLADNEQFF.

The V and J genes are TRBV6-5 and TRBJ2-1, with TRBD1 identical over 7 bases. The CDR3 runs to 15 residues. Germline assignment: CDR1 MNHEY and CDR2 SVGAGI. V dropped 0 bases and J dropped 7; count of bases not matched to a gene: 6. CDR3 sequence: CASSYSSTGKNEQFF. The CDR3 DNA sequence: TGTGCCAGCAGTTACTCGTCGACAGGGAAAAATGAGCAGTTCTTC.

The chain combines TRBV5-1 with TRBJ2-3, with 7 bases matching TRBD2. Unmatched junction bases numbered 12, after V lost 7 bases and J lost 4 bases. The CDR3 length is 15 residues. Looked up from germline, CDR1 is SGHRS and CDR2 is YFSETQ. The CDR3 protein is CASLEGGSPSDTQYF. The CDR3 bases are TGCGCCAGCTTGGAGGGAGGGTCCCCCTCAGATACGCAGTATTTT.

This clonotype showed up just a few times. The chain recombines TRBV29-1 with TRBJ2-7; 7 nucleotides match TRBD1. The CDR3 contains 12 residues. The V gene's germline CDR1 is SQVTM and CDR2 ANQGSEA. Germline trimming cut 3 bases from V and 5 bases from J; bases unmatched to any gene: 4. The DNA for the CDR3 is TGCAGCGTTGAGACAGGGAAGCACGAGCAGTACTTC. Its protein product is CSVETGKHEQYF.

The chain recombines TRBV20-1 with TRBJ2-7, with D possibly called TRBD1 or TRBD2 (6 bases each). In germline, CDR1 is DFQATT, CDR2 SNEGSKA (reference sequence). V gave up 5 bases and J gave up 5 bases, with 19 bases separating them. The CDR3 runs to 14 residues. In DNA, the CDR3 is TGCAGTGCTGGGGAGATGGGGGCGGGGAACGAGCAGTACTTC. Amino acid sequence: CSAGEMGAGNEQYF.

This clonotype was seen only a few times. This chain joins TRBV9 and TRBJ2-1; 10 positions agree with TRBD2. The CDR3 extends over 15 amino acids. The V gene's germline CDR1 is SGDLS and CDR2 YYNGEE. Germline trimming cut 6 bases from V and 6 bases from J; bases unmatched to any gene: 9. The CDR3 protein is CASTPSGRAFNEQFF. The CDR3 nucleotides are TGTGCCAGCACCCCCAGCGGGAGGGCTTTCAATGAGCAGTTCTTC.

This clonotype has only a few counts. The rearrangement joins TRBV12-3 or TRBV12-4 to TRBJ2-1; tentatively, D is TRBD1 (6 bases). The CDR3 has 16 amino acids. V was pared by 1 base and J by 0 bases, with 10 bases between. In DNA form, the CDR3 reads TGTGCCAGCAGTTTAGGGCAGGGGTACTCCTACAATGAGCAGTTCTTC. Protein product: CASSLGQGYSYNEQFF.

The chain combines TRBV12-3 or TRBV12-4 with TRBJ2-7; a possible D gene is TRBD2 (5 bases). CDR3 length: 13 residues. The V and J ends lost 2 bases and 9 bases respectively, with 14 bases between them. CDR3 nucleotides: TGTGCCAGCAGTTTAATAAACCCGAGCGGGCAGTACTTC. Its protein is CASSLINPSGQYF.

The table lists this clonotype with a few counts. The chain links TRBV6-1 to TRBJ2-7; 10 nucleotides agree with TRBD1. V shed 5 bases and J 0 bases; nucleotides not matched to a gene: 1. The CDR3 contains 14 residues. Germline CDR1 MNHNS, CDR2 SASEGT. The CDR3 DNA follows: TGTGCCAGCAGTCGGACAGGGGGCTCCTACGAGCAGTACTTC. It is translated as CASSRTGGSYEQYF.